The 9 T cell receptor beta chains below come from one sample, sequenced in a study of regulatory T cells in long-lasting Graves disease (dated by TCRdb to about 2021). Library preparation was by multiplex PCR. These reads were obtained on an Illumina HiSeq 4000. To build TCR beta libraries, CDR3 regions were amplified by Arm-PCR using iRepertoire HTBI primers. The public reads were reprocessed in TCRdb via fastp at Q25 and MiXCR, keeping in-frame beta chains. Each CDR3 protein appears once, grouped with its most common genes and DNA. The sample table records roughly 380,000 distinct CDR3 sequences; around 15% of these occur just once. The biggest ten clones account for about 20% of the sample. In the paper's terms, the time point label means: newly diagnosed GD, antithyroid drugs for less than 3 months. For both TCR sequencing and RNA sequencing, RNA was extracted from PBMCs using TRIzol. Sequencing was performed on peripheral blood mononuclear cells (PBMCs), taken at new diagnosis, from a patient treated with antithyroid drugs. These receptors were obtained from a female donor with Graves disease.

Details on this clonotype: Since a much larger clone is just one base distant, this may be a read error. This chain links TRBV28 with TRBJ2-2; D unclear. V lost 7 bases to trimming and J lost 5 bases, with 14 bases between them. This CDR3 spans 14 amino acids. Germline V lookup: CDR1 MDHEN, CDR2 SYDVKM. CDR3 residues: CASITDQTTGELFF. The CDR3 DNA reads TGTGCCAGCATAACCGACCAGACGACCGGGGAGCTGTTTTTT.

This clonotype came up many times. This chain's CDR3 is CASRLGLSPYGYTF. The CDR3 DNA is TGTGCCAGCCGCTTGGGGTTGAGTCCATATGGCTACACCTTC. The chain has TRBV28 and TRBJ1-2; no definite D call. The length of the CDR3 is 14 residues. The germline V and J ends were trimmed by 8 bases and 5 bases, with 18 bases remaining between them. CDR1 MDHEN and CDR2 SYDVKM come from the germline V gene.

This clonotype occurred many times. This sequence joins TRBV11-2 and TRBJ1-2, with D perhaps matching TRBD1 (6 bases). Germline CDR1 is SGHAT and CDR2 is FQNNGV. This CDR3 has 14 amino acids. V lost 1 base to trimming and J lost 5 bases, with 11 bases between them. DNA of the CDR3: TGTGCCAGCAGCTTAGGGACAGAGAATTATGGCTACACCTTC. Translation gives CASSLGTENYGYTF.

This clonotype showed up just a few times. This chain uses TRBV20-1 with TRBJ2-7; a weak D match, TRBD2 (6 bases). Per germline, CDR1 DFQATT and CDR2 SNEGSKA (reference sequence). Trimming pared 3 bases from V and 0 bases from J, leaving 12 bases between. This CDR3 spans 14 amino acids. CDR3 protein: CSARALASSYEQYF. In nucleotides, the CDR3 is TGCAGTGCTAGGGCCCTAGCGTCCTCCTACGAGCAGTACTTC.

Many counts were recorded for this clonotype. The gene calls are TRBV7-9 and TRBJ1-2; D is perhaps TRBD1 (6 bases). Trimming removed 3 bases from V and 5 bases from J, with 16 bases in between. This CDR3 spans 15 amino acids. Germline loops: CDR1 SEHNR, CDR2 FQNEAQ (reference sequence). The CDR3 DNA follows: TGTGCCAGCAGCTTTTCAATCCGGGACATGTATGGCTACACCTTC. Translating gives CASSFSIRDMYGYTF.

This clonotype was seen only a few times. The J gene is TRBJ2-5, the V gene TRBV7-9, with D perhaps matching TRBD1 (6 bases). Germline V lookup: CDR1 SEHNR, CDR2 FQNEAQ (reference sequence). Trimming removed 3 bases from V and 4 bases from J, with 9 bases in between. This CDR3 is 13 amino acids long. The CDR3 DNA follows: TGTGCCAGCAGCTTGGGACATTCAGAGACCCAGTACTTC. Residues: CASSLGHSETQYF. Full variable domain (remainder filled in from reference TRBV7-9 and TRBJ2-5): DTGVSQNPRHKITKRGQNVTFRCDPISEHNRLYWYRQTLGQGPEFLTYFQNEAQLEKSRLLSDRFSAERPKGSFSTLEIQRTEQGDSAMYLCASSLGHSETQYFGPGTRLLVL.

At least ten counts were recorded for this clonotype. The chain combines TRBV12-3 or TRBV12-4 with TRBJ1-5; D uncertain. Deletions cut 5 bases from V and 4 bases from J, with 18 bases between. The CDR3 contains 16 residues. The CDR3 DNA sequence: TGTGCCAGCAGTCCCCGGTTAGGCGGCGTTAATCAGCCCCAGCATTTT. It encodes CASSPRLGGVNQPQHF.

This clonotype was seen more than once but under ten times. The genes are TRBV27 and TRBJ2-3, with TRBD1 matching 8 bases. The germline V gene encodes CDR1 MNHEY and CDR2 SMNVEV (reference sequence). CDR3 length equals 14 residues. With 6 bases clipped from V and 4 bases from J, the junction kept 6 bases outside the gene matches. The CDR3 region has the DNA TGTGCCAGCAGCACAGGGGGAATCGCAGATACGCAGTATTTT. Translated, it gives CASSTGGIADTQYF.

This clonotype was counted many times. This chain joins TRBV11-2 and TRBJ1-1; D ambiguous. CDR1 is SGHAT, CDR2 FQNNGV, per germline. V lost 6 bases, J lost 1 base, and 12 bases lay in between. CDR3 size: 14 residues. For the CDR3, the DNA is TGTGCCAGCAGATACAGTGGGCAGAACACTGAAGCTTTCTTT. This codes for CASRYSGQNTEAFF.